This T cell receptor (beta chain) was captured by sequencing in a study of T cell changes during pregnancy in multiple sclerosis. This table comes from immunoSEQ multiplex PCR, and its TCRdb copy is limited to in-frame clones, with some not included. Of about 52,000 clones listed, approximately 92% are singletons. Germline V gene sequence: CDR1 SGHTA, CDR2 FQGNSA. Trimming removed 5 bases at V and 5 bases at J, with 10 bases between. CDR3 size: 13 residues. The count of this clone is one. The sequence derives from a female donor with multiple sclerosis, enrolled in a pregnancy study. V is TRBV7-2 and J is TRBJ1-5; no reliable D call. The material sequenced was CD4+ T cells from peripheral blood mononuclear cells, taken in the third trimester of pregnancy. The CDR3 reads CASSPQRDQPQHF. CDR3 bases: TGTGCCAGCAGCCCCCAGCGAGATCAGCCCCAGCATTTT.